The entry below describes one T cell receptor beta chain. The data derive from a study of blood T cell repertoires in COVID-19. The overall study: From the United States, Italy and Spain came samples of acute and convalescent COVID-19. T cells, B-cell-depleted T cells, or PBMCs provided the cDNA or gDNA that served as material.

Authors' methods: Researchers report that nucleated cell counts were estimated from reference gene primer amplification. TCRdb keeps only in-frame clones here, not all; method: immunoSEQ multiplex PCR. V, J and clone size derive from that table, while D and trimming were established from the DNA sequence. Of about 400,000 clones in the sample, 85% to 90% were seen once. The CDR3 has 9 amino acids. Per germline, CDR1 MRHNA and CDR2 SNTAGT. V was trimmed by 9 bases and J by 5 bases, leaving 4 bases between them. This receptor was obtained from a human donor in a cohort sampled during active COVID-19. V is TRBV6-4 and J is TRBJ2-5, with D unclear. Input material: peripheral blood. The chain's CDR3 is CASPETQYF. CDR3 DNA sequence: TGTGCCAGTCCGGAGACCCAGTACTTC.